The 3 T cell receptor beta chains listed next were all sequenced from one sample in a study of blood T cell repertoires in COVID-19. Produced via immunoSEQ multiplex PCR; TCRdb's table is partial and in-frame only. The data show about 200,000 clones, with roughly 80% seen just once and roughly 8% held by the top ten. Sequencing was performed on peripheral blood. These receptors were taken from a woman of 80 years or more with acute or convalescent COVID-19.

The V and J genes are TRBV10-3 and TRBJ2-2, with 9 bases lining up with TRBD2. Germline CDR1 ENHRY, CDR2 SYGVKD. The V and J ends lost 9 bases and 3 bases, in that order; junction bases with no gene match: 8. CDR3 size: 15 residues. The CDR3 coding sequence is TGTGCCATAGGGCTCGGCGGGAGGGACACCGGGGAGCTGTTTTTT. Residues: CAIGLGGRDTGELFF.

This chain uses TRBV11-3 with TRBJ2-7; a possible D gene is TRBD1 (6 bases). Deletions cut 2 bases from V and 5 bases from J, with 10 bases between. This CDR3 region has 13 residues. In germline, CDR1 is SGHNT, CDR2 YENEEA. The CDR3 DNA sequence: TGTGCCAGCAGCTTAATGGCAGGGGACGAGCAGTACTTC. Its protein is CASSLMAGDEQYF.

This clone was seen a few times. The chain combines TRBV6-5 with TRBJ1-2; TRBD1 aligns across 8 bases. CDR3 size: 14 residues. Germline values: CDR1 MNHEY, CDR2 SVGAGI. V was clipped by 6 bases and J by 5 bases; unmatched bases: 8. The CDR3 spells CASSRQGREYGYTF. The CDR3 region has the DNA TGTGCCAGCAGCAGACAGGGGAGGGAATATGGCTACACCTTC.